The 12 T cell receptor beta chains listed next were all sequenced from one sample in a study of T cell responses to AZD1222 COVID-19 vaccine. Clones were read by immunoSEQ multiplex PCR, and TCRdb kept only the in-frame ones, dropping some. The sample gives approximately 150,000 clones, approximately 90% of which show up once; just under 2% is in the top ten. The sequencing used peripheral blood, collected 28 days after the second AZD1222 dose. Receptor source: an adult who received the AZD1222 COVID-19 vaccine.

This sequence joins TRBV5-1 and TRBJ1-2, with TRBD1 matching 9 bases. This CDR3 has 13 amino acids. Germline V gene data show CDR1 as SGHRS and CDR2 as YFSETQ. The V segment lost 4 bases and the J segment 8 bases; nucleotides outside the gene matches: 6. The CDR3 region is CASSPRTGDGYTF. Here the CDR3 DNA reads TGCGCCAGCAGCCCACGGACAGGGGACGGCTACACCTTC.

V is TRBV30 and J is TRBJ2-7; D gene ambiguous. The CDR3 is 13 residues long. Germline values: CDR1 GTSNPN, CDR2 SVGIG (reference sequence). The ends were cut back, 4 bases at V and 2 bases at J, with 12 bases in the middle. CDR3 in DNA: TGTGCCTGGACACACTCTCTCCCCTACGAGCAGTACTTC. It specifies CAWTHSLPYEQYF. Filled out from reference TRBV30 and TRBJ2-7, the complete variable domain reads SQTIHQWPATLVQPVGSPLSLECTVEGTSNPNLYWYRQAAGRGLQLLFYSVGIGQISSEVPQNLSASRPQDRQFILSSKKLLLSDSGFYLCAWTHSLPYEQYFGPGTRLTVT.

This clone was detected only a few times. The chain is built from TRBV7-2 and TRBJ2-1, with 8 bases that match TRBD1. J was trimmed by 5 bases and V by 2 bases; bases with no gene match: 8. Germline-derived CDR1 and CDR2 are SGHTA and FQGNSA. The CDR3 sequence is 16 residues long. This CDR3 is CASSLLWTGRDNEQFF. Written as DNA, the CDR3 is TGTGCCAGCAGCTTATTATGGACAGGGCGGGACAATGAGCAGTTCTTC.

V gene TRBV19 combines with J gene TRBJ2-3; TRBD1 might be the D (5 bases). Trimming pared 9 bases from V and 0 bases from J, leaving 16 bases between. There are 15 residues in the CDR3. CDR1 LNHDA and CDR2 SQIVND come from the germline V gene (reference sequence). The CDR3 sequence is CASRRLGQSTDTQYF. CDR3 coding DNA: TGTGCCAGCCGCCGATTGGGGCAAAGCACAGATACGCAGTATTTT.

This clone was seen just once. The rearrangement joins TRBV6-6 to TRBJ2-7, with 8 bases lining up with TRBD1. The V gene's germline CDR1 is MNHNY and CDR2 SVGAGI (reference sequence). There are 14 residues in the CDR3. V trimming: 10 bases; J trimming: 7 bases; junction bases outside the gene matches: 15. The CDR3: CATTRAGGEYEQYF. The CDR3 DNA reads TGTGCCACAACACGGGCAGGGGGCGAGTATGAGCAGTACTTC.

The chain joins TRBV28 to TRBJ1-2, with D tentatively TRBD1 (6 bases). Germline-derived CDR1 and CDR2 are MDHEN and SYDVKM. V was pared by 7 bases and J by 5 bases, with 17 bases between. The CDR3 has 14 residues. The chain's CDR3 is CASTSGGTDYGYTF. CDR3 DNA sequence: TGTGCCAGCACAAGCGGGGGCACAGATTATGGCTACACCTTC.

The sample holds one count of this clone. The genes are TRBV7-3 and TRBJ1-5; D perhaps matches TRBD1 (5 bases). The length of the CDR3 is 18 residues. The V end was cut by 1 base, the J end by 0 bases, with 16 bases between. CDR1 SGHTA and CDR2 FQGTGA come from the germline V gene. In nucleotides, the CDR3 is TGTGCCAGCAGCTTAAGTAGACAGTCAGGAGGTAGCAATCAGCCCCAGCATTTT. Translating it yields CASSLSRQSGGSNQPQHF.

V and J are TRBV15 and TRBJ1-1; D remains ambiguous. The CDR3 covers 14 residues. V lost 0 bases and J 0 bases, leaving 5 bases between the germline ends. CDR1 is LNHNV and CDR2 is YYDKDF in the germline V gene (reference sequence). DNA of the CDR3: TGTGCCACCAGCAGAGATCTACTGAACACTGAAGCTTTCTTT. Translated, it gives CATSRDLLNTEAFF.

The chain carries TRBV6-6 and TRBJ2-5; D may correspond to TRBD1 or TRBD2 (6 bases each). Germline assignment: CDR1 MNHNY and CDR2 SVGAGI (reference sequence). V was cut by 2 bases and J by 4 bases, with 11 bases left in between. This CDR3 is 14 amino acids long. CDR3 amino acids: CASSYPGGPETQYF. DNA for the CDR3: TGTGCCAGCAGTTACCCTGGGGGGCCAGAGACCCAGTACTTC.

The V and J genes are TRBV19 and TRBJ1-2; 8 bases are a match to TRBD1. This CDR3 is built from 17 residues. J lost 4 bases, V lost 5 bases, and 15 bases had no gene match. Looked up from germline, CDR1 is LNHDA and CDR2 is SQIVND (reference sequence). CDR3 sequence: CASSPRTGSTPFYGYTF. DNA for the CDR3: TGTGCCAGTAGTCCGCGGACAGGGTCTACCCCCTTCTATGGCTACACCTTC.

This clone was seen only once. This sequence joins TRBV30 and TRBJ1-2; 9 nucleotides align to TRBD1. V shed 5 bases and J 5 bases; nucleotides not matched to a gene: 0. CDR3 length: 11 residues. Per germline, CDR1 GTSNPN and CDR2 SVGIG (reference sequence). CDR3 amino acids: CAWDRGYGYTF. As DNA, the CDR3 is TGTGCCTGGGACAGGGGGTATGGCTACACCTTC.

V gene TRBV2 combines with J gene TRBJ2-7, with a tentative D call TRBD1 (6 bases). V was trimmed by 0 bases and J by 4 bases, leaving 19 bases between them. The CDR3 has 17 amino acids. Per the germline V gene, CDR1 is SNHLY and CDR2 is FYNNEI. The DNA of the CDR3 is TGTGCCAGCAGTGAAGCCACTATCGGGACAAGTTATTACGAGCAGTACTTC. It yields the protein CASSEATIGTSYYEQYF.